This T cell receptor beta chain derives from a study of blood T cell repertoires in COVID-19. Overall study: Samples representing acute and convalescent COVID-19 were sourced from the United States, Italy and Spain. PBMCs, B-cell-depleted T cells, or T cells provided the cDNA or gDNA that made up the material.

From germline, CDR1 is PRHDT and CDR2 FYEKMQ (reference sequence). Trimming removed 4 bases from V and 8 bases from J, with 6 bases in between. The CDR3 runs 11 residues. Authors' processing steps: From reference gene primer amplification, estimates of nucleated cell counts were derived. The assay was immunoSEQ multiplex PCR, and TCRdb's table has in-frame clones only and misses some. V and J calls and clone size are copied from that table; D and trimming were computed from the DNA. This table holds about 67,000 clones, roughly 90% found once. The TCR sequence derives from an older woman with acute or convalescent COVID-19. The specimen sequenced was peripheral blood. The chain recombines TRBV13 with TRBJ2-1, with D unresolved. The CDR3 protein is CASSYGYEQFF. The CDR3 nucleotides read TGTGCCAGCAGCTACGGTTATGAGCAGTTCTTC.